This T cell receptor beta chain was profiled in a study of vaccination effects on CD4 cells after COVID-19. Antigen-specific CD4+ T cell clonotypes were called by their expansion after viral peptide-pool culture in ViraFEST. Culture proceeded for approximately nine days, and CD4+ T cells were then isolated. Neither prior SARS-CoV-2 infection nor positive nucleocapsid antibodies were present in the vaccine recipients. The CDR3 covers 13 residues. Germline-derived CDR1 and CDR2 are SGHVS and FQNEAQ. The junction had 4 bases not matched to a gene; V was cut back by 6 bases and J by 5 bases. Study results and caveats: Pronounced clonal contraction occurred in clones induced by infection and by vaccine late after vaccination.

The data were produced by immunoSEQ multiplex PCR, yet TCRdb's version contains in-frame clones alone and is incomplete. Of tens of thousands of clones in the sample, roughly 79% were seen once. Details on this clone: What it binds is unknown.

The TCR was taken from a human donor who received a COVID-19 vaccine. The input for sequencing was CD4+ T cells from PBMCs cultured with SARS-CoV-2 spike peptides, taken before COVID-19 vaccination. V usage is TRBV7-8 and J usage is TRBJ2-1; TRBD1 agrees at 7 bases. The CDR3 loop reads CASRKDRNNEQFF. CDR3 bases: TGTGCCAGCAGGAAGGACAGGAACAATGAGCAGTTCTTC.